This T cell receptor (beta chain) was retrieved from a study of blood T cell repertoires in COVID-19. Study at large: Some COVID-19 samples were acute and others convalescent; all came from the United States, Italy and Spain.

Original handling: Nucleated cell number was recorded as an estimate derived from reference gene primer amplification. Measured with immunoSEQ multiplex PCR; TCRdb has only the in-frame clones, and not every one. D and trimming were read from the DNA, whereas the V and J calls and clone size are those reported in that table. The data hold some 150,000 clones, with 76% observed a single time. V shed 6 bases and J shed 0 bases, with 11 bases lying between them. Looked up from germline, CDR1 is WNHNN and CDR2 is SYGVQD (reference sequence). The CDR3 length is 14 residues. The V and J genes are TRBV10-1 and TRBJ1-1; D is uncertain. The clonotype originates from a man in his 60s with acute or convalescent COVID-19. The sample was peripheral blood. CDR3 sequence reads: CASSRDPMNTEAFF. The CDR3 DNA is TGCGCCAGCAGCCGGGATCCAATGAACACTGAAGCTTTCTTT.